What follows are 16 T cell receptor beta chains derived from one specimen sequenced in a study of blood T cells in healthy people across ages. Next came a second PCR, run for roughly 6 to 11 cycles, which used a sample-barcoded 5' primer along with a J-beta primer mix. TCRdb reanalysed the 5' RACE reads using MiXCR and keeps one entry per CDR3 protein. The data contain about 730,000 distinct CDR3 sequences, 35% to 45% of them singletons. Sequenced input: blood. The source is an older woman in good health.

This clonotype has a count of ten or more. The chain links TRBV7-2 to TRBJ2-5; the match to TRBD1 covers 10 bases. V lost 4 bases and J lost 7; bases outside the gene matches: 9. Per the germline V gene, CDR1 is SGHTA and CDR2 is FQGNSA. CDR3 length: 15 residues. CDR3 protein: CASSSGTGDVGTQYF. CDR3 coding DNA: TGTGCCAGCAGCTCCGGGACAGGGGATGTAGGGACCCAGTACTTC.

This clonotype was found many times. CDR3 in DNA: TGCGCCAGCAGGGTCTGGGACGGTCCCTCCTACGAGCAGTACTTC. This gives the protein CASRVWDGPSYEQYF. This chain uses TRBV5-1 with TRBJ2-7; D possibly matches TRBD1 or TRBD2 (5 bases each). The CDR3 loop spans 15 amino acids. V was shortened by 5 bases and J by 0 bases, with 15 bases between the two germline ends. In germline, CDR1 is SGHRS, CDR2 YFSETQ.

The rearrangement links TRBV21-1 to TRBJ2-3; whether TRBD1, the table's D call, matches the DNA was not checked. TRBV21-1 is a known pseudogene. The CDR3 length is 15 residues. CDR3 amino acids: CASTRRAGSTGTQYF. The CDR3 DNA is TGTGCCAGTACTCGTAGGGCAGGGTCCACAGGTACGCAGTATTTT.

This clonotype was seen only a few times. The chain combines TRBV15 with TRBJ1-1; possible D gene TRBD1, 6 bases. The CDR3 runs 13 residues. Per germline, CDR1 LNHNV and CDR2 YYDKDF (reference sequence). Trimming removed 4 bases at V and 5 bases at J, with 11 bases between. The CDR3 sequence: CATSKGQLTEAFF. The CDR3 nucleotides are TGTGCCACCAGCAAAGGACAGTTGACTGAAGCTTTCTTT.

This sequence joins TRBV12-3 or TRBV12-4 and TRBJ1-2; 9 bases fit TRBD1. The V gene end was trimmed by 1 base and the J gene end by 12 bases; junction bases not matched to a gene: 12. The CDR3 sequence is 15 residues long. The CDR3 nucleotides read TGTGCCAGCAGTTTAGAGACGGGACAGGGTGGTCGTGACACCTTC. Translation gives CASSLETGQGGRDTF.

This clonotype was found many times. V and J are TRBV3-1 and TRBJ2-7; 9 positions agree with TRBD2. V was clipped by 4 bases and J by 3 bases; unmatched bases: 7. CDR1 is LGHDT and CDR2 is YNNKEL in the germline V gene (reference sequence). The CDR3 has 15 amino acids. As DNA, the CDR3 is TGTGCCAGCAGCCTGACGGCTAGCGGGGTCTACGAGCAGTACTTC. Its translation is CASSLTASGVYEQYF.

This sequence joins TRBV12-3 or TRBV12-4 and TRBJ2-3; D not resolved. V was shortened by 3 bases and J by 11 bases, with 12 bases between the two germline ends. CDR3 size: 12 residues. In nucleotides, the CDR3 is TGTGCCAGCAGTTTGAACACAGATGTGCAGTATTTT. This gives the protein CASSLNTDVQYF.

V gene TRBV10-3 combines with J gene TRBJ1-2; the D gene is possibly TRBD1 (5 bases). V dropped 10 bases and J dropped 5 bases, with 29 bases sitting between them. CDR3 length: 17 amino acids. Germline assignment: CDR1 ENHRY and CDR2 SYGVKD. The CDR3, as DNA: TGTGCCACCTATACTCCCCTCGGGGACGACAACCAATATGGCTACACCTTC. It encodes CATYTPLGDDNQYGYTF.

This clonotype was observed a handful of times. CDR3 region: CASSTSLIGYTF. The CDR3, as DNA: TGTGCCAGTAGTACCAGCCTGATCGGCTACACCTTC. The chain links TRBV19 to TRBJ1-2, with D uncertain. Germline CDR1 reads LNHDA; CDR2 reads SQIVND (reference sequence). V lost 4 bases and J lost 8, with 11 bases in between. This CDR3 is built from 12 residues.

The sample holds a few counts of this clonotype. V gene TRBV28 combines with J gene TRBJ2-2; possibly TRBD2 for D (5 bases). Germline V CDR1 and CDR2: MDHEN, SYDVKM. V gave up 4 bases and J gave up 5 bases, with 17 bases separating them. The CDR3 extends over 16 amino acids. In DNA, the CDR3 is TGTGCCAGCAGTTCGCCCAACACCCGAGGGACCGGGGAGCTGTTTTTT. This codes for CASSSPNTRGTGELFF.

This clonotype was detected many times. The rearrangement joins TRBV29-1 to TRBJ2-6, with D perhaps TRBD1 or TRBD2 (5 bases each). V was shortened by 6 bases and J by 0 bases, with 12 bases between the two germline ends. CDR3 length: 15 amino acids. CDR1 is SQVTM and CDR2 is ANQGSEA in the germline V gene. For the CDR3, the DNA is TGCAGCGTGGGGACCCAAATCTCTGGGGCCAACGTCCTGACTTTC. This codes for CSVGTQISGANVLTF.

This clonotype came up a few times. The rearrangement uses TRBV2 and TRBJ2-3, with TRBD2 identical over 8 bases. CDR3 length equals 14 residues. The V and J ends lost 3 bases and 5 bases, in that order; junction bases with no gene match: 4. CDR1 SNHLY and CDR2 FYNNEI come from the germline V gene. The CDR3 reads CASSEERGLDTQYF. For the CDR3, the DNA is TGTGCCAGCAGTGAGGAGCGGGGGTTAGATACGCAGTATTTT.

The chain is built from TRBV5-1 and TRBJ1-2; TRBD1 aligns across 8 bases. The CDR3 sequence is 15 residues long. CDR1 is SGHRS and CDR2 is YFSETQ in the germline V gene. J lost 6 bases, V lost 0 bases, and 7 bases had no gene match. CDR3 nucleotide sequence: TGCGCCAGCAGCTTGGACCCAGGGGGCGACAATGGCTACACCTTC. Protein: CASSLDPGGDNGYTF.

The chain has TRBV6-1 and TRBJ2-7, with 9 bases lining up with TRBD2. CDR3 length equals 14 residues. Germline CDR1 is MNHNS and CDR2 is SASEGT. The V and J ends lost 8 bases and 3 bases, in that order; junction bases with no gene match: 8. CDR3 in DNA: TGTGCCAGCGCGACTAGCGGTTATCGCTACGAGCAGTACTTC. This translates into CASATSGYRYEQYF.

This clonotype was detected only once. In DNA form, the CDR3 reads TGTGCCAGCAGCGTAGTTGGTAGTGGCGATGAGCAGTTCTTC. Translating gives CASSVVGSGDEQFF. The rearrangement links TRBV9 to TRBJ2-1; no reliable D call. V was trimmed by 0 bases and J by 8 bases, leaving 12 bases between them. The CDR3 sequence is 14 residues long. In germline, CDR1 is SGDLS, CDR2 YYNGEE.

The chain joins TRBV20-1 to TRBJ2-3, with D unclear. V was pared by 3 bases and J by 4 bases, with 11 bases between. The CDR3 is 13 residues long. Germline V lookup: CDR1 DFQATT, CDR2 SNEGSKA (reference sequence). The CDR3 spells CSASDRVADTQYF. The DNA for the CDR3 is TGCAGTGCTAGTGACCGAGTAGCAGATACGCAGTATTTT.